A selection of T cell receptor beta chains follows, all from one sample in a study of T cells after yellow fever vaccination. TCRdb ran MiXCR on the 5' RACE reads and lists one entry per CDR3 protein. The sample records some 340,000 distinct CDR3 sequences, roughly 3.9% being singletons. The starting material was PBMCs, obtained 5 days after the yellow fever booster vaccination. These receptors were collected from a man younger than 35 who received the YFV17D yellow fever vaccine. Each CDR3 is given with its conserved first and last residue. Each record gives: clone size, J gene, CDR3 length, V gene, D gene, CDR3 DNA, CDR3 protein. D genes are given only for firm matches. A clone size is listed for some rows: how often the clone was seen (once, few, many), or a class if it is expanded.

clone size: few; J gene: TRBJ2-5; CDR3 length: 12; V gene: TRBV20-1; D gene: NA; CDR3 DNA: TGCAGTGCTAGATTTGGCCAAGAGACCCAGTACTTC; CDR3 protein: CSARFGQETQYF
clone size: few; J gene: TRBJ1-1; CDR3 length: 14; V gene: TRBV19; D gene: NA; CDR3 DNA: TGTGCCAGTAGTATAGGAGCGGGTTGGGCTGAAGCTTTCTTT; CDR3 protein: CASSIGAGWAEAFF
clone size: NA; J gene: TRBJ1-6; CDR3 length: 15; V gene: TRBV5-1; D gene: NA; CDR3 DNA: TGCGCCAGCAGAAATGCCCAGACCCTTAATTCACCCCTCCACTTT; CDR3 protein: CASRNAQTLNSPLHF
clone size: many; J gene: TRBJ2-3; CDR3 length: 12; V gene: TRBV24-1; D gene: TRBD2; CDR3 DNA: TGTGCCACCAGTGATGCGGGGGGTACGCAGTATTTT; CDR3 protein: CATSDAGGTQYF
clone size: many; J gene: TRBJ1-3; CDR3 length: 14; V gene: TRBV7-2; D gene: NA; CDR3 DNA: TGTGCCAGCAGACCTACAGGGATCGGAAACACCATATATTTT; CDR3 protein: CASRPTGIGNTIYF
clone size: few; J gene: TRBJ2-2; CDR3 length: 13; V gene: TRBV12-3/TRBV12-4; D gene: NA; CDR3 DNA: TGTGCCACCGACAGGTTCAACACCGGGGAGCTGTTTTTT; CDR3 protein: CATDRFNTGELFF
clone size: NA; J gene: TRBJ2-5; CDR3 length: 16; V gene: TRBV5-1; D gene: NA; CDR3 DNA: TGCGCCAGCAGCCCGGCTAGCACCGGCTGGGGAGAGACCCAGTACTTC; CDR3 protein: CASSPASTGWGETQYF
clone size: few; J gene: TRBJ2-4; CDR3 length: 14; V gene: TRBV3-1; D gene: NA; CDR3 DNA: TGTGCCAGCAGCCAACCTCAGGGGCAAAACATTCAGTACTTC; CDR3 protein: CASSQPQGQNIQYF
clone size: many; J gene: TRBJ1-6; CDR3 length: 14; V gene: TRBV20-1; D gene: NA; CDR3 DNA: TGCAGTGCTAGGGCGGGGGCCTCAGATTCACCCCTCCACTTT; CDR3 protein: CSARAGASDSPLHF
clone size: few; J gene: TRBJ2-5; CDR3 length: 15; V gene: TRBV25-1; D gene: TRBD1; CDR3 DNA: TGTGCCAGCAATACGGGACAGTTGCCTTGGGAGACCCAGTACTTC; CDR3 protein: CASNTGQLPWETQYF
clone size: many; J gene: TRBJ2-2; CDR3 length: 13; V gene: TRBV5-4; D gene: TRBD1; CDR3 DNA: TGTGCCAGCGGGACAGCGAACACCGGGGAGCTGTTTTTT; CDR3 protein: CASGTANTGELFF
clone size: NA; J gene: TRBJ2-5; CDR3 length: 14; V gene: TRBV6-1; D gene: NA; CDR3 DNA: TGTGCCAGCAGTGAAGCGTCGCCGGCGGAGACCCAGTACTTC; CDR3 protein: CASSEASPAETQYF
clone size: few; J gene: TRBJ2-1; CDR3 length: 14; V gene: TRBV6-9; D gene: NA; CDR3 DNA: TGTGCCATCCACCTCAGGGGACCCTACAATGAGCAGTTCTTC; CDR3 protein: CAIHLRGPYNEQFF
clone size: NA; J gene: TRBJ1-4; CDR3 length: 17; V gene: TRBV5-1; D gene: NA; CDR3 DNA: TGCGCCAGCAGCCGAGACGATTCGGGACCTTGGGCTGAAAAACTGTTTTTT; CDR3 protein: CASSRDDSGPWAEKLFF
clone size: NA; J gene: TRBJ2-3; CDR3 length: 16; V gene: TRBV5-1; D gene: TRBD1; CDR3 DNA: TGCGCCAGCAGCAACGGGACAGGGAGAGGTACAGATACGCAGTATTTT; CDR3 protein: CASSNGTGRGTDTQYF
clone size: few; J gene: TRBJ2-2; CDR3 length: 17; V gene: TRBV5-4; D gene: TRBD2; CDR3 DNA: TGTGCCAGCAGCAAATATATTAGCGGGGGATACACCGGGGAGCTGTTTTTT; CDR3 protein: CASSKYISGGYTGELFF
clone size: NA; J gene: TRBJ2-5; CDR3 length: 13; V gene: TRBV6-4; D gene: NA; CDR3 DNA: TGTGCCAGCATTCGACGTACTCAAGAGACCCAGTACTTC; CDR3 protein: CASIRRTQETQYF
clone size: few; J gene: TRBJ2-3; CDR3 length: 14; V gene: TRBV20-1; D gene: TRBD1; CDR3 DNA: TGCAGTGCTCCGAGACAGGGGACGACAGATACGCAGTATTTT; CDR3 protein: CSAPRQGTTDTQYF
clone size: NA; J gene: TRBJ2-1; CDR3 length: 15; V gene: TRBV7-6; D gene: NA; CDR3 DNA: TGTGCCAGCAGCTTAGGAACGCGGCCCTACAATGAGCAGTTCTTC; CDR3 protein: CASSLGTRPYNEQFF
clone size: few; J gene: TRBJ1-2; CDR3 length: 14; V gene: TRBV28; D gene: TRBD1; CDR3 DNA: TGTGCCAGCAGTTCCGGACAGGGCATAGGGGGCTACACCTTC; CDR3 protein: CASSSGQGIGGYTF
clone size: few; J gene: TRBJ1-2; CDR3 length: 17; V gene: TRBV27; D gene: TRBD1; CDR3 DNA: TGTGCCAGCACGACTTCCCCGGGACAGGCCTCTAACTATGGCTACACCTTC; CDR3 protein: CASTTSPGQASNYGYTF
clone size: NA; J gene: TRBJ2-7; CDR3 length: 14; V gene: TRBV5-1; D gene: TRBD1; CDR3 DNA: TGCGCCAGCAGCGGGGACAGGAGCTCCTACGAGCAGTACTTC; CDR3 protein: CASSGDRSSYEQYF
clone size: NA; J gene: TRBJ1-1; CDR3 length: 13; V gene: TRBV20-1; D gene: NA; CDR3 DNA: TGCAGTGCTAGAGTGACAGGTGCTGAGGGGGCTTTCTTT; CDR3 protein: CSARVTGAEGAFF
clone size: many; J gene: TRBJ2-5; CDR3 length: 14; V gene: TRBV29-1; D gene: NA; CDR3 DNA: TGCAGCGTTTTAGGGGGAAGATTCGGAGAGACCCAGTACTTC; CDR3 protein: CSVLGGRFGETQYF
clone size: many; J gene: TRBJ2-5; CDR3 length: 14; V gene: TRBV7-7; D gene: NA; CDR3 DNA: TGTGCCAGCAGCTTAGGAGATGGGGGAGAGACCCAGTACTTC; CDR3 protein: CASSLGDGGETQYF
clone size: few; J gene: TRBJ2-4; CDR3 length: 17; V gene: TRBV4-3; D gene: NA; CDR3 DNA: TGCGCCAGCAGCCAAGATGAACACCCATGGGCCAAAAACATTCAGTACTTC; CDR3 protein: CASSQDEHPWAKNIQYF
clone size: NA; J gene: TRBJ2-1; CDR3 length: 15; V gene: TRBV20-1; D gene: NA; CDR3 DNA: TGCAGTGCTAGTGAGGCAGGGGCCTTCGGGAATGAGCAGTTCTTC; CDR3 protein: CSASEAGAFGNEQFF
clone size: NA; J gene: TRBJ2-3; CDR3 length: 15; V gene: TRBV28; D gene: NA; CDR3 DNA: TGTGCCAGCAGTTTATTTGGGGCCGCTCAGGATACGCAGTATTTT; CDR3 protein: CASSLFGAAQDTQYF
clone size: NA; J gene: TRBJ1-2; CDR3 length: 13; V gene: TRBV30; D gene: NA; CDR3 DNA: TGTGCCTGGAGTGGAGGGGAGACGTATGGCTACACCTTC; CDR3 protein: CAWSGGETYGYTF
clone size: NA; J gene: TRBJ2-1; CDR3 length: 10; V gene: TRBV12-3/TRBV12-4; D gene: NA; CDR3 DNA: TGTGCCAGCAGTTACGGTGAGCAGTTCTTC; CDR3 protein: CASSYGEQFF
clone size: NA; J gene: TRBJ2-1; CDR3 length: 15; V gene: TRBV7-6; D gene: TRBD1; CDR3 DNA: TGTGCCAGCAGACCAGGGACAGGGGCCCTCAATGAGCAGTTCTTC; CDR3 protein: CASRPGTGALNEQFF
clone size: NA; J gene: TRBJ1-4; CDR3 length: 13; V gene: TRBV6-6; D gene: NA; CDR3 DNA: TGTGCCAGCAGTTACCAGGGAGAGGAAAAACTGTTTTTT; CDR3 protein: CASSYQGEEKLFF
clone size: NA; J gene: TRBJ1-1; CDR3 length: 15; V gene: TRBV27; D gene: NA; CDR3 DNA: TGTGCCAGCAGTTTACGTGTGACCATGAACACTGAAGCTTTCTTT; CDR3 protein: CASSLRVTMNTEAFF
clone size: few; J gene: TRBJ2-1; CDR3 length: 15; V gene: TRBV5-1; D gene: TRBD1; CDR3 DNA: TGCGCCAGCAGGGCCGGGACAGGGCCTTACAATGAGCAGTTCTTC; CDR3 protein: CASRAGTGPYNEQFF
clone size: few; J gene: TRBJ1-2; CDR3 length: 15; V gene: TRBV20-1; D gene: NA; CDR3 DNA: TGCAGTGCTAGAGAGAAAGGGGACCTTAACTATGGCTACACCTTC; CDR3 protein: CSAREKGDLNYGYTF
clone size: many; J gene: TRBJ2-2; CDR3 length: 14; V gene: TRBV6-2/TRBV6-3; D gene: NA; CDR3 DNA: TGTGCCAGCCGACCAGCGGGGAACACCGGGGAGCTGTTTTTT; CDR3 protein: CASRPAGNTGELFF
clone size: many; J gene: TRBJ2-7; CDR3 length: 15; V gene: TRBV5-1; D gene: TRBD1; CDR3 DNA: TGCGCCAGCAGCCGGCCGGGACAGGAGAGCTACGAGCAGTACTTC; CDR3 protein: CASSRPGQESYEQYF
clone size: many; J gene: TRBJ2-1; CDR3 length: 13; V gene: TRBV29-1; D gene: TRBD1; CDR3 DNA: TGCAGCGTGGATAGGACAGGAACGAATGAGCAGTTCTTC; CDR3 protein: CSVDRTGTNEQFF
clone size: few; J gene: TRBJ1-1; CDR3 length: 15; V gene: TRBV27; D gene: TRBD1; CDR3 DNA: TGTGCCAGCAGTTTCCTGGCAGGGGGTAACACTGAAGCTTTCTTT; CDR3 protein: CASSFLAGGNTEAFF
clone size: few; J gene: TRBJ2-3; CDR3 length: 14; V gene: TRBV11-2; D gene: NA; CDR3 DNA: TGTGCCAGCAGGGTGGGGTTGGGGGCAGATACGCAGTATTTT; CDR3 protein: CASRVGLGADTQYF
clone size: NA; J gene: TRBJ1-1; CDR3 length: 13; V gene: TRBV15; D gene: NA; CDR3 DNA: TGTGCCACCAGCAGAGGGGAGCCCACTGAAGCTTTCTTT; CDR3 protein: CATSRGEPTEAFF
clone size: few; J gene: TRBJ1-4; CDR3 length: 13; V gene: TRBV28; D gene: NA; CDR3 DNA: TGTGCCACCAGGACGGGGGGTAATGAAAAACTGTTTTTT; CDR3 protein: CATRTGGNEKLFF
clone size: NA; J gene: TRBJ1-3; CDR3 length: 13; V gene: TRBV7-2; D gene: NA; CDR3 DNA: TGTGCCAGCAGGTTAAGCTCTGGAAACACCATATATTTT; CDR3 protein: CASRLSSGNTIYF
clone size: few; J gene: TRBJ2-1; CDR3 length: 16; V gene: TRBV6-5; D gene: NA; CDR3 DNA: TGTGCCAGCAGTTACTCCTCGGGGGTAACCTACAATGAGCAGTTCTTC; CDR3 protein: CASSYSSGVTYNEQFF
clone size: few; J gene: TRBJ2-5; CDR3 length: 12; V gene: TRBV6-2/TRBV6-3; D gene: NA; CDR3 DNA: TGTGCCAGCTACAGTGAAGGAGAGACCCAGTACTTC; CDR3 protein: CASYSEGETQYF